This T cell receptor beta chain was recovered during a study of identifying expanded T cells in peripheral blood. Produced via immunoSEQ multiplex PCR; TCRdb's table is partial and in-frame only. The sample holds 70,000 or so clones, 75% to 90% seen once. The receptor comes from a person between 18 and 75 years old in good health. Input material: blood.

CDR3 amino acids: CASSLMGSTGELFF. The CDR3 DNA is TGTGCCAGCAGCTTAATGGGAAGCACCGGGGAGCTGTTTTTT. The J gene is TRBJ2-2, the V gene TRBV7-6; no definite D call. The CDR3 has 14 amino acids. Per germline, CDR1 SGHVS and CDR2 FNYEAQ. Trimming cost V 2 bases and J 4 bases, with 8 bases left between them.